The T cell receptor (beta chain) described here comes from a study of blood T cells in healthy people across ages. Germline CDR1 reads SGHDT; CDR2 reads YYEEEE. The CDR3 runs 13 residues. In regard to this clonotype: The junction and the germline gene differ at one end; a read error may be behind it.

Primers used in a second PCR of about 7 to 12 cycles were a sample-barcoded 5' primer and a J-beta primer mix. MiXCR, run by TCRdb on the 5' RACE reads, gives a single entry per CDR3 protein. The data contain roughly 800,000 distinct CDR3 sequences, under 40% of them singletons. The receptor was isolated from a man in his late teens or twenties in good health. Sequencing was done on a sample of blood. V usage is TRBV5-6 and J usage is TRBJ2-5; TRBD2 might be the D (5 bases). The CDR3 spells CASSLGRRETRYF. CDR3 DNA: TGTGCCAGCAGCTTGGGGAGGAGAGAGACCCGGTACTTC.